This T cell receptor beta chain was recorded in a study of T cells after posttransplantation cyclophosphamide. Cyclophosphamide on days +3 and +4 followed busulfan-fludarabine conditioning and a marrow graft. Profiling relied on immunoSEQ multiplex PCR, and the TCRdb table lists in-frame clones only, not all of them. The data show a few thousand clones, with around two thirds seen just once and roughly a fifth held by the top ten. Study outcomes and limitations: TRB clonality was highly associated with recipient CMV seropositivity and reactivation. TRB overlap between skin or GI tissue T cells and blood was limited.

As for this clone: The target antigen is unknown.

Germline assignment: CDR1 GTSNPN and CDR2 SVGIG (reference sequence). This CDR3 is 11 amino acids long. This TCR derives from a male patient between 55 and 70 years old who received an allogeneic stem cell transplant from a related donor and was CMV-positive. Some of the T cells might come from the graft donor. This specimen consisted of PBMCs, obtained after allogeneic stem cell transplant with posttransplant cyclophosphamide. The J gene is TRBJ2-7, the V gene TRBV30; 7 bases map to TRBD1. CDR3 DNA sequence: TGTGCGTTCGGCAGGGGGTACGAGCAGTACTTC. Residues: CAFGRGYEQYF. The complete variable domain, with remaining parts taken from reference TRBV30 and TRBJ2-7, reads SQTIHQWPATLVQPVGSPLSLECTVEGTSNPNLYWYRQAAGRGLQLLFYSVGIGQISSEVPQNLSASRPQDRQFILSSKKLLLSDSGFYLCAFGRGYEQYFGPGTRLTVT.